This TCR beta chain was identified in a study of blood T cell repertoires in COVID-19. Measured with immunoSEQ multiplex PCR; TCRdb has only the in-frame clones, and not every one. The profile shows 150,000 to 200,000 clones, approximately 82% of them singletons. Between the trimmed V and J ends, which lost 8 bases and 1 base, there was a span of 14 bases. CDR3 length: 14 amino acids. CDR1 is MDHEN, CDR2 SYDVKM, per germline. The sample comprised PBMCs or T cells enriched from blood (not recorded which). This TCR derives from a woman between 45 and 65 years old who had recovered from COVID-19. This rearrangement joins TRBV28 to TRBJ1-1; possible D gene TRBD1, 6 bases. This CDR3 reads CASGPGTPNTEAFF. The CDR3 DNA sequence: TGTGCCAGCGGACCGGGGACACCGAACACTGAAGCTTTCTTT.